This T cell receptor beta chain was retrieved from a study of control samples from healthy donors and cancer patients. Libraries were prepared by immunoSEQ multiplex PCR; TCRdb keeps only in-frame clonotypes and omits some of them. The sample records about 150,000 clones, 85% to 95% being singletons. The germline gives CDR1 LGHDT, CDR2 YNNKEL (reference sequence). The junction had 9 bases not matched to a gene; V was cut back by 5 bases and J by 8 bases. The CDR3 extends over 14 amino acids. Sequenced input: blood. The chain joins TRBV3-1 (or the pseudogene TRBV3-2) to TRBJ1-2, with 9 nucleotides matching TRBD1. The origin of this receptor is a woman between 18 and 29 years old in good health. CDR3 in DNA: TGTGCCAGCAGCTTAGATACAGGGGGCAACGGCTACACCTTC. Translation: CASSLDTGGNGYTF.